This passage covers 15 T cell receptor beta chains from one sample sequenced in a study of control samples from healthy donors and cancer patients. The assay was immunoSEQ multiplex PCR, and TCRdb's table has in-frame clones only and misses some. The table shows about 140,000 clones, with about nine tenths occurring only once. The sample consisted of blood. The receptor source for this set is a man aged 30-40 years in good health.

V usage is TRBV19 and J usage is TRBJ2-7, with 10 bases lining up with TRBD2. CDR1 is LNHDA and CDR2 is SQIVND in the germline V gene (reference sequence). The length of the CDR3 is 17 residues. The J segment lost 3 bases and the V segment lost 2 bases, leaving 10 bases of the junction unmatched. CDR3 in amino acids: CASSISSGRALRYEQYF. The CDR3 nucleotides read TGTGCCAGTAGTATATCCAGCGGGAGGGCCCTGCGCTACGAGCAGTACTTC.

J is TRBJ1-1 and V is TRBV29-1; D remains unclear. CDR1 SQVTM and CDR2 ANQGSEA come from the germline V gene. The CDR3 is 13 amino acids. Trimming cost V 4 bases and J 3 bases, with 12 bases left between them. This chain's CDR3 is CSVAVSSYTEAFF. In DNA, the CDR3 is TGCAGCGTTGCGGTGAGTAGCTACACTGAAGCTTTCTTT.

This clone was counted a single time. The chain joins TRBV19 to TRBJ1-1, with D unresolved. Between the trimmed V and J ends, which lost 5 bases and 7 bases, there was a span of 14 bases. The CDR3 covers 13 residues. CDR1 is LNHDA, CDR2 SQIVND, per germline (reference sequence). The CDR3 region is CASSSTLGSEAFF. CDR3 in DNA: TGTGCCAGTAGTTCCACCCTGGGCAGTGAAGCTTTCTTT.

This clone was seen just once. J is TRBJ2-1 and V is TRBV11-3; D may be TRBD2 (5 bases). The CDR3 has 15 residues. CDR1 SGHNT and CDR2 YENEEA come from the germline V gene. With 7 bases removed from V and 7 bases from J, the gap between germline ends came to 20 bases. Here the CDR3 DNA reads TGTGCCAGCACCCCGCGCCCGTCATCGGGGAATGAGCAGTTCTTC. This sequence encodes CASTPRPSSGNEQFF.

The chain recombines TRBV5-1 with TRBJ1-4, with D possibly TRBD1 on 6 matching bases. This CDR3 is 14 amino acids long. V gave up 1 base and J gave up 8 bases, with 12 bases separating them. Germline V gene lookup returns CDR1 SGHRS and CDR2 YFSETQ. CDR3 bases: TGCGCCAGCAGCTTGACAGGGATTGGGGAAAAACTGTTTTTT. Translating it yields CASSLTGIGEKLFF.

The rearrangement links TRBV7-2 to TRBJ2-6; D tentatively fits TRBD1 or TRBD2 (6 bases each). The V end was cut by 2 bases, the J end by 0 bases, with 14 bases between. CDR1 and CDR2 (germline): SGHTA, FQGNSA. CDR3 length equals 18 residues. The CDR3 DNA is TGTGCCAGCAGCTTACGGGGGCAGGGCTTCTCTGGGGCCAACGTCCTGACTTTC. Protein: CASSLRGQGFSGANVLTF. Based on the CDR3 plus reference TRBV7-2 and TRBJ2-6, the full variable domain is GAGVSQSPSNKVTEKGKDVELRCDPISGHTALYWYRQSLGQGLEFLIYFQGNSAPDKSGLPSDRFSAERTGGSVSTLTIQRTQQEDSAVYLCASSLRGQGFSGANVLTFGAGSRLTVL.

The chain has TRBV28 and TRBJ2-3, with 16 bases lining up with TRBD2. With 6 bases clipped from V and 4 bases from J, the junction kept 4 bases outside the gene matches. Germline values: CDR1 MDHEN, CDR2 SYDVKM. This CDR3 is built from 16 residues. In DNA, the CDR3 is TGTGCCAGCAGAGGGGGGACTAGCGGGAGGGCAGATACGCAGTATTTT. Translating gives CASRGGTSGRADTQYF. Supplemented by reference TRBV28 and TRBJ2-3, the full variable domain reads DVKVTQSSRYLVKRTGEKVFLECVQDMDHENMFWYRQDPGLGLRLIYFSYDVKMKEKGDIPEGYSVSREKKERFSLILESASTNQTSMYLCASRGGTSGRADTQYFGPGTRLTVL.

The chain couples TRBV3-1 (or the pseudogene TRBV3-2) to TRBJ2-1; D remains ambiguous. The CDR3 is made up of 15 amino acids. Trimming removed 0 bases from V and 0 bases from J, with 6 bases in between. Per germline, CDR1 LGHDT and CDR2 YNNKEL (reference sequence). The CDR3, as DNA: TGTGCCAGCAGCCAAGAAGCTGGCTCCTACAATGAGCAGTTCTTC. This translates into CASSQEAGSYNEQFF.

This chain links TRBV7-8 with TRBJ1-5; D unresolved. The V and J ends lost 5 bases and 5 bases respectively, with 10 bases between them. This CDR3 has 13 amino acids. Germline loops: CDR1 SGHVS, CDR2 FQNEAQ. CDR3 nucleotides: TGTGCCAGCAGCCTAGACACTGATCAGCCCCAGCATTTT. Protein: CASSLDTDQPQHF.

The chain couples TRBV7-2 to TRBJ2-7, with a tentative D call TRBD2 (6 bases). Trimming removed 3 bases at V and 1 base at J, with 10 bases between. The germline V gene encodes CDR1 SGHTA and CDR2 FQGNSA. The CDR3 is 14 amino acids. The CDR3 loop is CASSFSSDSYEQYF. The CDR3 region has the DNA TGTGCCAGCAGCTTTTCTAGCGATTCCTACGAGCAGTACTTC.

CDR3 sequence (DNA): TGTGCCAGTAGTATAGGCCTACGGACAGAAGCTTTCTTT. Its translation: CASSIGLRTEAFF. The chain recombines TRBV19 with TRBJ1-1, with D tentatively TRBD1 (5 bases). The CDR3 runs to 13 residues. With 1 base removed from V and 8 bases from J, the gap between germline ends came to 11 bases. Germline V CDR1 and CDR2: LNHDA, SQIVND (reference sequence).

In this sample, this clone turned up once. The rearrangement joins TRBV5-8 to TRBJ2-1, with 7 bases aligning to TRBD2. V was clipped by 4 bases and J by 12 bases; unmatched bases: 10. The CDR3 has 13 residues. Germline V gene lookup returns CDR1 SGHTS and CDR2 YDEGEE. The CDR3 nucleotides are TGTGCCAGCAGCCCTACGACTAGCCCGGTGCAGTTCTTC. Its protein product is CASSPTTSPVQFF.

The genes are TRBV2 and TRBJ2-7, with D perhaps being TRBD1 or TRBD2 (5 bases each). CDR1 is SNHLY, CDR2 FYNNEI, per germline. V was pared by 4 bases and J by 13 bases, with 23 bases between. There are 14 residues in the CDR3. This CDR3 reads CASSGSSRGSEGYF. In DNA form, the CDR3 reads TGTGCCAGCAGTGGCTCCTCTAGGGGATCTGAGGGATACTTC.

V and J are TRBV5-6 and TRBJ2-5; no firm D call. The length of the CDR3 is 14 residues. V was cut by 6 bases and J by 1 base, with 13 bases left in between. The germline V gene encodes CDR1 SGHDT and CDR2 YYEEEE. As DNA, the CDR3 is TGTGCCAGCAACGCCGAAAAGGGCCAAGAGACCCAGTACTTC. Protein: CASNAEKGQETQYF.

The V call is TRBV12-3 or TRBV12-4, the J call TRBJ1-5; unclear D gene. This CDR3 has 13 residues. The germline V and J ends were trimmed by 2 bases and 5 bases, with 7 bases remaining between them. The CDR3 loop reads CASSLRQDQPQHF. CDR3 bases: TGTGCCAGCAGTTTACGTCAGGATCAGCCCCAGCATTTT.